This record concerns one TCR beta chain sequence. V was trimmed by 3 bases and J by 3 bases, leaving 12 bases between them. Germline-derived CDR1 and CDR2 are KGHSH and LQKENI. CDR3 size: 15 residues. As handled by the study authors: From reference gene primer amplification, estimates of nucleated cell counts were derived. Clones were sequenced by immunoSEQ multiplex PCR, and TCRdb holds only the in-frame ones, with some missing. V, J and clone size are those of that table, while D and trimming were read from the DNA. The repertoire holds roughly 430,000 clones, with nearly 90% as singletons. The data are from a study of blood T cell repertoires in COVID-19. About the study: The United States, Italy and Spain supplied acute and convalescent COVID-19 samples.

The receptor comes from a middle-aged woman with acute COVID-19. The sequencing sample was made of PBMCs or T cells enriched from blood (not recorded which). V is TRBV18 and J is TRBJ1-3, with D perhaps TRBD1 (5 bases). CDR3 in amino acids: CASSPTGDVGNTIYF. In nucleotides, the CDR3 is TGTGCCAGCTCACCCACGGGGGATGTTGGAAACACCATATATTTT.